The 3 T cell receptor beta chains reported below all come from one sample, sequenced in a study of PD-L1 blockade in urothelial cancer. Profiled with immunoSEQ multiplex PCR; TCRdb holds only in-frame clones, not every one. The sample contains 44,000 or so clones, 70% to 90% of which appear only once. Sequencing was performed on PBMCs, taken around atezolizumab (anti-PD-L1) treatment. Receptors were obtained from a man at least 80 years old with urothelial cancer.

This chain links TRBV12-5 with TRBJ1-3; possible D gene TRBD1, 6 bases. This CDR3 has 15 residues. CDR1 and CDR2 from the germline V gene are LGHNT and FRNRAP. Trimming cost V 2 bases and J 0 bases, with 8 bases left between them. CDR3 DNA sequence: TGTGCTAGTGGTTTGTCAGGGGCCTCTGGAAACACCATATATTTT. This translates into CASGLSGASGNTIYF. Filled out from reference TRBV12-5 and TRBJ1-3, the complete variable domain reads DARVTQTPRHKVTEMGQEVTMRCQPILGHNTVFWYRQTMMQGLELLAYFRNRAPLDDSGMPKDRFSAEMPDATLATLKIQPSEPRDSAVYFCASGLSGASGNTIYFGEGSWLTVV.

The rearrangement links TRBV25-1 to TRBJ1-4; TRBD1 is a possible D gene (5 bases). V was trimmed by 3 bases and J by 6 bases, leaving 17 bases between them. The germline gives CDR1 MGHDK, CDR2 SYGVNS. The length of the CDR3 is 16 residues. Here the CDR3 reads CASSDPGPRGYEKLFF. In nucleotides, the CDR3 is TGTGCCAGCAGTGATCCGGGACCCCGGGGGTATGAAAAACTGTTTTTT.

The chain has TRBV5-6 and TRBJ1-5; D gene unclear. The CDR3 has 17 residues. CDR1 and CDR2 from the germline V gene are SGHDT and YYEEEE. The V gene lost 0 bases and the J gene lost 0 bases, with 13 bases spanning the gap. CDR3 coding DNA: TGTGCCAGCAGCTTGGCGGGTGAGGCCTATAGCAATCAGCCCCAGCATTTT. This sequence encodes CASSLAGEAYSNQPQHF.